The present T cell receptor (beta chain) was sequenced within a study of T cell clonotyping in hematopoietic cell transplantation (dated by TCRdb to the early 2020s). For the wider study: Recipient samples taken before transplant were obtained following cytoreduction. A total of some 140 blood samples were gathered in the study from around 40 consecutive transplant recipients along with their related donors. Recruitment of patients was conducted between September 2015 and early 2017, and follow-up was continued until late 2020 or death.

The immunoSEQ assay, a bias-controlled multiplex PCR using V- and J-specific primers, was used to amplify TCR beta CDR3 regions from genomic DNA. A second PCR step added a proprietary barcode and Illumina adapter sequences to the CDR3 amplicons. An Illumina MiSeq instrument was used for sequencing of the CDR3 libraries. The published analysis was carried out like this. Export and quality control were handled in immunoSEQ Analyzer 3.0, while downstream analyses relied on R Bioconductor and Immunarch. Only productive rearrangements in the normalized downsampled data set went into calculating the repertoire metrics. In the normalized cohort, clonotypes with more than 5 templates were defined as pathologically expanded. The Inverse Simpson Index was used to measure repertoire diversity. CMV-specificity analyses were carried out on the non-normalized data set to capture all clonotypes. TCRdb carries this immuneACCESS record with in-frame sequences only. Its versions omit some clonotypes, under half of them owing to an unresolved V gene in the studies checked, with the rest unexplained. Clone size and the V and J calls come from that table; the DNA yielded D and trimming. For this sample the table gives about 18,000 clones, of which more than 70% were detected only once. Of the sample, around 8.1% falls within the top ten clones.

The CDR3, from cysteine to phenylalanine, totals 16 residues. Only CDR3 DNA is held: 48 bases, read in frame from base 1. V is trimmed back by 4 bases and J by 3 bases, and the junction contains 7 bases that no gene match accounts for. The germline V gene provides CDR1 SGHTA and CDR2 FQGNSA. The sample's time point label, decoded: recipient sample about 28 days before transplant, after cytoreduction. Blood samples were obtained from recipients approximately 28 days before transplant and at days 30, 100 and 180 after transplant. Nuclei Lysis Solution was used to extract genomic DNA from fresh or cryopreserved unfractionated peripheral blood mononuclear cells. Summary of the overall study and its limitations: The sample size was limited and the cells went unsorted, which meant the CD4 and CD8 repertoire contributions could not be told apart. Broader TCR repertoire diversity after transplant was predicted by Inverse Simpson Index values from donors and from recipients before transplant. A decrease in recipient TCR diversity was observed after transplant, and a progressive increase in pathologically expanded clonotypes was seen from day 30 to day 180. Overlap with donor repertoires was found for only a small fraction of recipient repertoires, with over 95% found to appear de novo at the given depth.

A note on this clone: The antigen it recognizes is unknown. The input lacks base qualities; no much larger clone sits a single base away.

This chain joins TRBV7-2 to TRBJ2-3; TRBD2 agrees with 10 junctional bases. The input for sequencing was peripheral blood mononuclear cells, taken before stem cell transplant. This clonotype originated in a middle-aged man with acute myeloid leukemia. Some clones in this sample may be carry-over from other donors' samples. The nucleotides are TGTGCCAGCAGCTCCCAGCGGGGGGGCCAGACAGATACGCAGTATTTT. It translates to CASSSQRGGQTDTQYF.